This T cell receptor beta chain comes out of a study of Ad26.COV2.S vaccination and SARS-CoV-2 variants. Study details: A participant enrolled in the COV1001 Ad26.COV2.S trial arm provided the sample. Overall study results and limits: Vaccinees and placebo recipients showed similar non-spike TCR breadth. Relative to placebo recipients, vaccine recipients exhibited elevated spike-specific TCR breadth.

Assay used: immunoSEQ multiplex PCR; TCRdb lists only in-frame clones, some missing. This table holds about 470,000 clones, 80% to 95% found once. The CDR3 has 14 amino acids. Trimming left V 1 base short and J 0 bases short, with 7 bases between. From germline, CDR1 is SGHTA and CDR2 FQGNSA. On this clone itself: The antigen remains undetermined. Additional DNA sequences in this sample encode the identical CDR3.

Documented treatment: 15 to 20 received Ad26.COV2.S at low or high dose, single or two shots; five or six received placebo; per-sample allocation not given. Sampling happened 63 days after the first vaccine or placebo injection. The chain couples TRBV7-2 to TRBJ2-7; D unclear. This TCR was sampled from a person between 18 and 65 years old who received the Ad26.COV2.S COVID-19 vaccine or a placebo. The sequenced sample was peripheral blood, obtained in a trial of Ad26.COV2.S vaccine versus placebo. CDR3 DNA sequence: TGTGCCAGCAGCTTAGGTCCGTCCTCCTACGAGCAGTACTTC. It codes for CASSLGPSSYEQYF.